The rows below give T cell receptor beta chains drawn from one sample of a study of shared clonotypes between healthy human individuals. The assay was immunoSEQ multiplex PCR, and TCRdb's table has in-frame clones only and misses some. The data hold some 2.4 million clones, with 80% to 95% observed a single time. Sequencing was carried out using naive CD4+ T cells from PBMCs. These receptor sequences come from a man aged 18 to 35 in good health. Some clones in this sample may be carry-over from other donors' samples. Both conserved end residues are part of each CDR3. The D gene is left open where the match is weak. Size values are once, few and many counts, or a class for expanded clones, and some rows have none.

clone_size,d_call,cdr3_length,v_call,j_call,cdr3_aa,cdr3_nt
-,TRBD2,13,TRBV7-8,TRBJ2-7,CASGLAGLYEQYF,TGTGCCAGCGGCTTAGCGGGCCTCTACGAGCAGTACTTC
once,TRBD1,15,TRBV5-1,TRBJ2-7,CASSPSGTASYEQYF,TGCGCCAGCAGTCCCAGTGGGACAGCCTCCTACGAGCAGTACTTC
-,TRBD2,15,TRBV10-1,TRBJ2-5,CASSDGTIYQETQYF,TGCGCCAGCAGTGACGGGACTATTTACCAAGAGACCCAGTACTTC
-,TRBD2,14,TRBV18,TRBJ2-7,CASSQGLARSEQYF,TGTGCCAGCTCACAGGGACTAGCCAGGAGCGAGCAGTACTTC
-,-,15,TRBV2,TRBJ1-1,CASRVSQGLNTEAFF,TGTGCCAGCAGGGTCAGCCAGGGACTGAACACTGAAGCTTTCTTT
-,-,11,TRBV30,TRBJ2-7,CAYGRPYEQYF,TGTGCCTACGGTCGGCCCTACGAGCAGTACTTC
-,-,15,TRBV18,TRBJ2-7,CASSPSAGMSYEQYF,TGTGCCAGCTCACCATCGGCAGGGATGTCCTACGAGCAGTACTTC
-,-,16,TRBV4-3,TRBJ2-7,CASSQDFTTANYEQYF,TGCGCCAGCAGCCAAGACTTCACTACTGCGAACTACGAGCAGTACTTC
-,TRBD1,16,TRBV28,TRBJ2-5,CASSSTGTAGPETQYF,TGTGCCAGCAGTTCGACAGGGACAGCAGGCCCAGAGACCCAGTACTTC
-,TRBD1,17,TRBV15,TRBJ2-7,CATKQFPPGQGPYEQYF,TGTGCCACCAAACAGTTCCCGCCGGGACAGGGACCCTACGAGCAGTACTTC
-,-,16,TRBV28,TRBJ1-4,CASSSPGPVDNEKLFF,TGTGCCAGCAGTTCCCCCGGGCCAGTAGACAATGAAAAACTGTTTTTT
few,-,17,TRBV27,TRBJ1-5,CASSSRSTDRSNQPQHF,TGTGCCAGCAGTTCCCGTTCGACCGACAGGAGTAATCAGCCCCAGCATTTT
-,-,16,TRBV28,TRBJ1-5,CASSFRGRSRNQPQHF,TGTGCCAGCAGTTTTAGGGGAAGGTCTCGCAATCAGCCCCAGCATTTT
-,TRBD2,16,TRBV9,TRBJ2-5,CASSPGLAGVGETQYF,TGTGCCAGCAGCCCGGGACTAGCGGGAGTGGGAGAGACCCAGTACTTC
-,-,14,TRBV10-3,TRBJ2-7,CAISSGTRAYEQYF,TGTGCCATCAGTTCCGGGACACGGGCCTACGAGCAGTACTTC